This T cell receptor beta chain was recorded in a study of blood T cell repertoires in COVID-19. Across the study: The United States, Italy and Spain provided the acute and convalescent COVID-19 samples. Sample material is recorded as cDNA or gDNA derived from T cells, B-cell-depleted T cells, or PBMCs.

Per the original methods: Estimation of nucleated cell counts was performed using reference gene primer amplification. Some clones are missing from TCRdb's copy, which holds only in-frame ones; the method was immunoSEQ multiplex PCR. Clone size and V and J calls were adopted from that table, with D and trimming inferred from the DNA. The sample records about 59,000 clones, roughly 80% being singletons. The CDR3 is 13 residues long. The ends were cut back, 5 bases at V and 1 base at J, with 7 bases in the middle. Remarks on this clone: This sample includes further DNA sequences coding for the same CDR3.

The sequence was obtained from a woman in her forties or fifties with active or convalescent COVID-19. The source material was peripheral blood. The J gene is TRBJ2-3, the V gene TRBV12-3 or TRBV12-4, with D possibly matching TRBD2 (6 bases). CDR3 amino acids: CASSPGGTDTQYF. CDR3 coding DNA: TGTGCCAGCAGTCCGGGGGGCACAGATACGCAGTATTTT.